This TCR beta chain was documented in a study of identical twins. CDR1 is ENHRY and CDR2 is SYGVKD in the germline V gene. This CDR3 is 13 amino acids long. Unmatched junction bases numbered 3, after V lost 6 bases and J lost 4 bases. A single record per CDR3 protein comes from TCRdb applying MiXCR to the 5' RACE reads. The sample lists 500,000 or so distinct CDR3 sequences; roughly a fifth were seen once. The same sample was also used in a study of T cells expressing NK-cell markers.

This receptor was obtained from a woman younger than 30 in good health. The V call is TRBV10-3, the J call TRBJ2-1; 7 positions agree with TRBD1. The sequencing input was CD4+ T cells sorted from blood. The CDR3 coding sequence is TGTGCCATCAGCGGGACAGAATACAATGAGCAGTTCTTC. Amino acid sequence: CAISGTEYNEQFF.